This T cell receptor (beta chain) was observed in a study of Ad26.COV2.S vaccination and SARS-CoV-2 variants. At the level of the study: Ad26.COV2.S shots went into the muscle once or twice, 56 days apart. Study-level points and caveats: Total T cell responses were possibly underestimated by TCR breadth and depth analyses. Participants given vaccine showed non-spike TCR breadth similar to that of placebo recipients.

This table comes from immunoSEQ multiplex PCR, and its TCRdb copy is limited to in-frame clones, with some not included. The top ten clones hold approximately 2.5% of a sample with over 400,000 clones, roughly nine tenths of them seen once. Turning to this clone: The antigen is unknown.

Described treatment: around 19 received Ad26.COV2.S at low or high dose, single or two shots; five or six received placebo; per-sample allocation not given. Collection of the samples took place on day 63 after the first injection of vaccine or placebo. Boston hosted the donor, who was an adult aged 18-55 years. Germline V gene data show CDR1 as MNHEY and CDR2 as SMNVEV (reference sequence). V lost 8 bases and J lost 5; bases outside the gene matches: 11. The CDR3 extends over 16 amino acids. V usage is TRBV27 and J usage is TRBJ1-5; 11 nucleotides agree with TRBD1. The clonotype was recovered from a person between 18 and 65 years old who received the Ad26.COV2.S COVID-19 vaccine or a placebo. Sequencing used peripheral blood, obtained in a trial of Ad26.COV2.S vaccine versus placebo. The CDR3 DNA follows: TGTGCCAGCCCTGAACCCGTGGGACAGGGGGATCAGCCCCAGCATTTT. This translates into CASPEPVGQGDQPQHF.